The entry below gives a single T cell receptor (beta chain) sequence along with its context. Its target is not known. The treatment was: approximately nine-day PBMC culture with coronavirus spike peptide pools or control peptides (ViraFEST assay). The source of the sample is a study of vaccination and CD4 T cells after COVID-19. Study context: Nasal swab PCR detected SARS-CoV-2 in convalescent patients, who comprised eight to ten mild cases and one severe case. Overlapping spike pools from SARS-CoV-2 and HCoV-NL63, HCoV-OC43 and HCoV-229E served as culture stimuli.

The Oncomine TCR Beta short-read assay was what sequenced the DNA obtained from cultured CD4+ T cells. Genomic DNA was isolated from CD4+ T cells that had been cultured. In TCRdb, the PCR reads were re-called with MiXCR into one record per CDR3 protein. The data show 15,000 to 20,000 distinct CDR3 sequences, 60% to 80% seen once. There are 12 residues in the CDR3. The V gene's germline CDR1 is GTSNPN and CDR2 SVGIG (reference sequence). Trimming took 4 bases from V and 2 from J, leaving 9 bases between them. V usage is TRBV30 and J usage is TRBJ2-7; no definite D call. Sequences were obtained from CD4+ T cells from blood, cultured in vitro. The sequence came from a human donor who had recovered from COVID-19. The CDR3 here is CAWIRAPYEQYF. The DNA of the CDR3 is TGTGCCTGGATTAGGGCCCCCTACGAGCAGTACTTC.